The TCR beta chain described here comes from a study of metastatic and nonmetastatic thyroid tumors. Study as a whole: Repertoires from blood and tumor or nodule tissue of malignant and benign thyroid patients were compared. The study, taken as a whole, reports: Patients with malignant thyroid tumors reportedly had significantly higher TCR beta diversity than those with benign nodules, in blood and tumor.

Many counts were recorded for this clone. What it recognizes is unknown. In the study's own analysis: Between-group CDR3 differences, defined by clinicopathological status, yielded a distant-metastasis classifier for papillary thyroid cancer. MiXCR was used by TCRdb to re-call the PCR reads. Here the V and J calls rest on TCRdb's processing, not on the authors' analysis. The table lists 23,000 or so clones, around 20% of them singletons. The CDR3 covers 15 residues. Losses at the gene ends were 5 bases for V and 3 bases for J; bases not matched to a gene: 4. The germline gives CDR1 MNHNS, CDR2 SASEGT. Ahead of thyroid surgery, no patient had received treatment of any kind.

This chain links TRBV6-1 with TRBJ2-5; 12 bases fit TRBD2. The TCR originated in a male donor with papillary thyroid cancer or a benign thyroid nodule (not recorded which). Some clones in this sample may be carry-over from other donors' samples. The sequencing sample was made of blood. The CDR3 sequence is CASSQTSGGKETQYF. The CDR3 DNA reads TGTGCCAGCAGTCAGACTAGCGGGGGAAAAGAGACCCAGTACTTC.